This entry is about one TCR beta chain. V was pared by 6 bases and J by 0 bases, with 15 bases between. Per germline, CDR1 SGHDN and CDR2 FVKESK. The CDR3 extends over 16 amino acids. This record belongs to a study of blood T cell repertoires in COVID-19. Background on the study: Samples of COVID-19 (acute and convalescent) were obtained from the United States, Italy and Spain. In each case, the material was cDNA or gDNA derived from T cells, B-cell-depleted T cells, or PBMCs.

As originally analysed: Quantification of nucleated cells was approximated via reference gene primer amplification. The protocol was immunoSEQ multiplex PCR, while the TCRdb copy is restricted to in-frame clones and leaves out a portion. V, J and clone size were drawn from that table, and D and trimming were deduced from the DNA. The top ten clones hold about 7.3% of a sample with 95,000 to 150,000 clones, approximately 88% of them seen once. Sequenced sample: peripheral blood. The chain carries TRBV14 and TRBJ1-3; D not resolved. This TCR derives from a man aged 45-65 years with acute or convalescent COVID-19. The CDR3 sequence: CASSTSDTYSGNTIYF. The CDR3 nucleotides are TGTGCCAGCAGTACAAGTGACACATACTCTGGAAACACCATATATTTT.